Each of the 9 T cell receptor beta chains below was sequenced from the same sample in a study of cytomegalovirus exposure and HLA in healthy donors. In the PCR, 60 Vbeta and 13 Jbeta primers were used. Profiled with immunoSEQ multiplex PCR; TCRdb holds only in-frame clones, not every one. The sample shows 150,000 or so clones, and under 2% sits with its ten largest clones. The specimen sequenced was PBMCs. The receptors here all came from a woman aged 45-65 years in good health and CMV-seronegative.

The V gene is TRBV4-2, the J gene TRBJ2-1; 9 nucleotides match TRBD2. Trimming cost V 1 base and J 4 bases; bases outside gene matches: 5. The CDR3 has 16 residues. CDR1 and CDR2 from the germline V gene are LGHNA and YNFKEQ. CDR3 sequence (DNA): TGTGCCAGCAGCCAAGGGGCGGGGGGGATTTACAATGAGCAGTTCTTC. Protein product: CASSQGAGGIYNEQFF.

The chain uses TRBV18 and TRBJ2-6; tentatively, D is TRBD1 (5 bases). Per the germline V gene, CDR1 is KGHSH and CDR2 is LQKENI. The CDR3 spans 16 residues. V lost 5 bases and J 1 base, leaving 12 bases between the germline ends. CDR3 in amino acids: CASSTRQTSGANVLTF. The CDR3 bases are TGTGCCAGCTCAACCCGACAGACTTCTGGGGCCAACGTCCTGACTTTC.

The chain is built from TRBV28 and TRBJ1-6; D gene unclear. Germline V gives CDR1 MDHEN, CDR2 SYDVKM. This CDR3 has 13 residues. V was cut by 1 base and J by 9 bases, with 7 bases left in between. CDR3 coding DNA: TGTGCCAGCAGTTTATTGAGGGTTTCACCCCTCCACTTT. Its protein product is CASSLLRVSPLHF.

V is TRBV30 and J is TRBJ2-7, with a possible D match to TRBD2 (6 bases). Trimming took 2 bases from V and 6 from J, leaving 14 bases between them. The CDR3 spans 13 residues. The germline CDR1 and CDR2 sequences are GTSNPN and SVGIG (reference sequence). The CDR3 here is CAWSPGVMGEQYF. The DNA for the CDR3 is TGTGCCTGGAGTCCGGGAGTAATGGGCGAGCAGTACTTC. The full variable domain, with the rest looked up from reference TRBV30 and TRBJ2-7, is SQTIHQWPATLVQPVGSPLSLECTVEGTSNPNLYWYRQAAGRGLQLLFYSVGIGQISSEVPQNLSASRPQDRQFILSSKKLLLSDSGFYLCAWSPGVMGEQYFGPGTRLTVT.

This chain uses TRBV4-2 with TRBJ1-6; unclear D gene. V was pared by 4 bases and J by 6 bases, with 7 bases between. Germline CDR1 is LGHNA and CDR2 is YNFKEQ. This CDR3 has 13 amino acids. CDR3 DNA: TGTGCCAGCAGCCGAGGGATTAATTCACCCCTCCACTTT. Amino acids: CASSRGINSPLHF.

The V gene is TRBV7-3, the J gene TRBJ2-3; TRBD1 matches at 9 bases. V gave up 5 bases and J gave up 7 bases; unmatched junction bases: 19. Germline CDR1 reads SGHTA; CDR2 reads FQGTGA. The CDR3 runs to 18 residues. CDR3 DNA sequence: TGTGCCAGCAGCGAAGTCCCGCTTGGGACAGGGAGGCTACATACGCAGTATTTT. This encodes CASSEVPLGTGRLHTQYF.

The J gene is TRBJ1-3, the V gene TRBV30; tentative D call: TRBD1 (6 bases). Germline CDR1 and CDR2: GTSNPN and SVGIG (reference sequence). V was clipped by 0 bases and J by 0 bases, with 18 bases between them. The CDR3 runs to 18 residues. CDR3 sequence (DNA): TGTGCCTGGAGTGTAGGGCAGACAGGAATCTTCTCTGGAAACACCATATATTTT. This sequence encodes CAWSVGQTGIFSGNTIYF.

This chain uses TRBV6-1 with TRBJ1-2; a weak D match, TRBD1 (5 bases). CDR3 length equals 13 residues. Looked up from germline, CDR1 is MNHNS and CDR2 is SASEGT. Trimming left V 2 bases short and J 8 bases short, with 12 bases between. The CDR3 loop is CASSEYDSEGYTF. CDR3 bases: TGTGCCAGCAGTGAATACGACAGCGAGGGCTACACCTTC.

This CDR3 is CASSDTWGGISTDTQYF. CDR3 nucleotides: TGCGCCAGCAGCGACACGTGGGGCGGGATTAGCACAGATACGCAGTATTTT. The rearrangement joins TRBV5-1 to TRBJ2-3, with a weak D call TRBD2 (6 bases). The V gene lost 4 bases and the J gene lost 0 bases, with 18 bases spanning the gap. Per germline, CDR1 SGHRS and CDR2 YFSETQ. This CDR3 spans 17 amino acids.